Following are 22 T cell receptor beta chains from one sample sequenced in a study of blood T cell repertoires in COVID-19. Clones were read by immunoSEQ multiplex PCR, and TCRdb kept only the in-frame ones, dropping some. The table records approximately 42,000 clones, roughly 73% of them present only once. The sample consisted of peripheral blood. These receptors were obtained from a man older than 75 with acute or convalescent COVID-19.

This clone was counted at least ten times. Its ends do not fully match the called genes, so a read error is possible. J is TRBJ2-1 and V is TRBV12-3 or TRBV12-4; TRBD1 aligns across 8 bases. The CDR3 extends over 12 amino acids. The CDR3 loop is CASSFRGQGVVF. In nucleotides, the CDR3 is TGTGCCAGCAGTTTCAGGGGGCAGGGAGTAGTCTTC.

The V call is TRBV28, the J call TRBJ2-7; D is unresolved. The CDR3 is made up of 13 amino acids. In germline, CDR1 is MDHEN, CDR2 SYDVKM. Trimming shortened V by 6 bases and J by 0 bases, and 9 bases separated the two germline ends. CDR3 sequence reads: CASRVPSSYEQYF. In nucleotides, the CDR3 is TGTGCCAGCAGGGTCCCGAGCTCCTACGAGCAGTACTTC.

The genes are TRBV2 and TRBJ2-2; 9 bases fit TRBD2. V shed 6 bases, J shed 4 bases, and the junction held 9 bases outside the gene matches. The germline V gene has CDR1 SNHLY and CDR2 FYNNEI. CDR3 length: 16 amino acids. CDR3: CASSRTAGGPTGELFF. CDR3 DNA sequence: TGTGCCAGCAGCCGGACGGCGGGAGGGCCCACCGGGGAGCTGTTTTTT.

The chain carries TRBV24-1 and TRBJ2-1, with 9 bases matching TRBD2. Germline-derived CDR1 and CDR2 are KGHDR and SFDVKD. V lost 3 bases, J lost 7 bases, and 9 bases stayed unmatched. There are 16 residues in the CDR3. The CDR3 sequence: CATSDESGRSVNEQFF. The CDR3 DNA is TGTGCCACCAGTGATGAGAGCGGGAGGTCTGTGAATGAGCAGTTCTTC.

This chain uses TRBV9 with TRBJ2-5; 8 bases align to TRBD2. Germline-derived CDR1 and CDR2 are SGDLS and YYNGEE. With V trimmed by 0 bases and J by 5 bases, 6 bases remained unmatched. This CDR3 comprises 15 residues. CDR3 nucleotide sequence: TGTGCCAGCAGCGTAGGTAGAGCGGGAGTGGAGACCCAGTACTTC. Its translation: CASSVGRAGVETQYF. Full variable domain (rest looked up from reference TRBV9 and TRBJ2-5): DSGVTQTPKHLITATGQRVTLRCSPRSGDLSVYWYQQSLDQGLQFLIQYYNGEERAKGNILERFSAQQFPDLHSELNLSSLELGDSALYFCASSVGRAGVETQYFGPGTRLLVL.

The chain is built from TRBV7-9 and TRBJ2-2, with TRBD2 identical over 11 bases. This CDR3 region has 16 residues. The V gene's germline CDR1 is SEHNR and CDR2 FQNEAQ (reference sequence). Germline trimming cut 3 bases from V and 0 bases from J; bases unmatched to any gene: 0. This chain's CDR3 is CASSLGLAANTGELFF. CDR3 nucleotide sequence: TGTGCCAGCAGCTTGGGACTAGCGGCGAACACCGGGGAGCTGTTTTTT.

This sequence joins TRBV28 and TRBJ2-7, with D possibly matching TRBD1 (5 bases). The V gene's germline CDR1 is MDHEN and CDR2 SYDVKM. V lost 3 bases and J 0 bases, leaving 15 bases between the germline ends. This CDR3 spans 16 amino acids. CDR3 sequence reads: CASSFELVGLSYEQYF. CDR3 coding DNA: TGTGCCAGCAGTTTTGAGTTAGTGGGGCTCTCCTACGAGCAGTACTTC.

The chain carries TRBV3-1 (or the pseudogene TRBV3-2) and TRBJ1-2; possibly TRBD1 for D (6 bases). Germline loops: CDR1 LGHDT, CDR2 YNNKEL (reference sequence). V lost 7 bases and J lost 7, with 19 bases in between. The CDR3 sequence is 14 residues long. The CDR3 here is CASTGEGGSRGYTF. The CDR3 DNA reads TGTGCCAGCACCGGGGAGGGGGGAAGTCGTGGCTACACCTTC.

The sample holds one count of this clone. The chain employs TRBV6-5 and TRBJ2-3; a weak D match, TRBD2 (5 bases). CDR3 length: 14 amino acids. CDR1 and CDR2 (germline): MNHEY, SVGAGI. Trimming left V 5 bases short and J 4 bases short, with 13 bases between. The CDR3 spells CASSTWLAADTQYF. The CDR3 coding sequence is TGTGCCAGCAGTACGTGGCTAGCAGCAGATACGCAGTATTTT.

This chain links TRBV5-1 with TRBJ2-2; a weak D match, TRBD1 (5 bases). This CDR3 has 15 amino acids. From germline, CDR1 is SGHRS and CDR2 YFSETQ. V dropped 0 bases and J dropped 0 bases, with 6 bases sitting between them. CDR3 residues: CASSLGQTNTGELFF. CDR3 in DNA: TGCGCCAGCAGCTTGGGACAGACGAACACCGGGGAGCTGTTTTTT.

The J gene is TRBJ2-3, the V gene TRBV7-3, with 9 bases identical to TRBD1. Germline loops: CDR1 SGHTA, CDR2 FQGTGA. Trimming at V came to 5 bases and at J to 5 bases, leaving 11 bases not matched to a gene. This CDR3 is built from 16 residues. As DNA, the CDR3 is TGTGCCAGCAGCCGAGGCGGGACAGGGCGTGAAGATACGCAGTATTTT. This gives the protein CASSRGGTGREDTQYF.

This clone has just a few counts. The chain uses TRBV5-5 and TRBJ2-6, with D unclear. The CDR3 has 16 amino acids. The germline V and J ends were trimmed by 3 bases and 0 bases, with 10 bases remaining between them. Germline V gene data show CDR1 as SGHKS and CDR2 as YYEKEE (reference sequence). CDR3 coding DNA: TGTGCCAGCAGCTCTCAGGCCTTCTCTGGGGCCAACGTCCTGACTTTC. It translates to CASSSQAFSGANVLTF.

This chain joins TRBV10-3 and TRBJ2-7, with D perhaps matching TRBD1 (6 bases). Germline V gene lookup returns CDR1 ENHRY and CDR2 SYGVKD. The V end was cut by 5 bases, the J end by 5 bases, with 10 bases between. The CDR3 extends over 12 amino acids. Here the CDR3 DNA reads TGTGCCATCAGTACAGGGTTCAACGAGCAGTACTTC. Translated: CAISTGFNEQYF.

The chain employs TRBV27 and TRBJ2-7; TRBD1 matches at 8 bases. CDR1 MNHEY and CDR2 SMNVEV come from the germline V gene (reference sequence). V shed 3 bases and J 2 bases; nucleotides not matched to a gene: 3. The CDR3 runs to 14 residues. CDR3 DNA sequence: TGTGCCAGCAGTTTTAGCAGGGGGCCCTACGAGCAGTACTTC. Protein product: CASSFSRGPYEQYF.

In DNA form, the CDR3 reads TGTGCCAGCAGCCATGGGGGGGGGCAGGGCTCCTACGAGCAGTACTTC. Residues: CASSHGGGQGSYEQYF. The rearrangement links TRBV7-2 to TRBJ2-7; D may be TRBD2 (7 bases). The CDR3 loop spans 16 amino acids. V lost 5 bases to trimming and J lost 0 bases, with 17 bases between them. CDR1 and CDR2 (germline): SGHTA, FQGNSA.

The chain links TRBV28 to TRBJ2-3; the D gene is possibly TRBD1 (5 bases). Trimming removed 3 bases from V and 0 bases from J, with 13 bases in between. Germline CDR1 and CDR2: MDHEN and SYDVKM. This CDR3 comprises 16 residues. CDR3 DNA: TGTGCCAGCAGTTTGAACAGGATGACTAGCACAGATACGCAGTATTTT. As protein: CASSLNRMTSTDTQYF.

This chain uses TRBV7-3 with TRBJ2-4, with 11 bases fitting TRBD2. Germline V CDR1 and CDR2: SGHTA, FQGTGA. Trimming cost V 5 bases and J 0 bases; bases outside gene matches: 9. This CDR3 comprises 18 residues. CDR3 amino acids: CASSTGTSGLLAKNIQYF. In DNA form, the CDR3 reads TGTGCCAGCAGCACCGGGACTAGCGGACTCCTAGCCAAAAACATTCAGTACTTC.

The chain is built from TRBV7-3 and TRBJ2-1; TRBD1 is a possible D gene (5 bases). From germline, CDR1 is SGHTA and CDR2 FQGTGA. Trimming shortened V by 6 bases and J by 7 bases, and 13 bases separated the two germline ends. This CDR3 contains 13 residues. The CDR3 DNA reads TGTGCCAGCAGTTACTCGCCAGGGAATGAGCAGTTCTTC. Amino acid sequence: CASSYSPGNEQFF.

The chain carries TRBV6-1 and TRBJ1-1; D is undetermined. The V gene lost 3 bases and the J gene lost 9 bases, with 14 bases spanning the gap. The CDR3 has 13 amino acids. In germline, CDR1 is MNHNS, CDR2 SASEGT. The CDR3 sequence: CASSDGARGKAFF. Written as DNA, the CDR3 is TGTGCCAGCAGTGACGGCGCTAGAGGAAAAGCTTTCTTT.

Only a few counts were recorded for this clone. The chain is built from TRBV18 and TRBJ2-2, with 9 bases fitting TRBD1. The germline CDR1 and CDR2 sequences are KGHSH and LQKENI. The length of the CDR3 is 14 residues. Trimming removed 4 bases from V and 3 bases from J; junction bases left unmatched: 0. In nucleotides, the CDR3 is TGTGCCAGCTCACGACAGGGGGACACCGGGGAGCTGTTTTTT. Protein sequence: CASSRQGDTGELFF.

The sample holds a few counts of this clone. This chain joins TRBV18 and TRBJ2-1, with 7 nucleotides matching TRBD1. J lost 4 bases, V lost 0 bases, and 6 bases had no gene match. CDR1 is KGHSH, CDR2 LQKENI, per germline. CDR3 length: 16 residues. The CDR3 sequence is CASSPPTGLGYNEQFF. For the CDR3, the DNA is TGTGCCAGCTCACCACCGACAGGGCTAGGGTACAATGAGCAGTTCTTC.

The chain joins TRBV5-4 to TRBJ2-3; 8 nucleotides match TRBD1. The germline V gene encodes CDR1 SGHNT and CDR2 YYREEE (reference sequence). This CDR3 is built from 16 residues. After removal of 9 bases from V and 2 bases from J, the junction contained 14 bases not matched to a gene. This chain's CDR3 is CATSGGPRLNTDTQYF. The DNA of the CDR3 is TGTGCCACCTCAGGGGGCCCTCGACTTAACACAGATACGCAGTATTTT.